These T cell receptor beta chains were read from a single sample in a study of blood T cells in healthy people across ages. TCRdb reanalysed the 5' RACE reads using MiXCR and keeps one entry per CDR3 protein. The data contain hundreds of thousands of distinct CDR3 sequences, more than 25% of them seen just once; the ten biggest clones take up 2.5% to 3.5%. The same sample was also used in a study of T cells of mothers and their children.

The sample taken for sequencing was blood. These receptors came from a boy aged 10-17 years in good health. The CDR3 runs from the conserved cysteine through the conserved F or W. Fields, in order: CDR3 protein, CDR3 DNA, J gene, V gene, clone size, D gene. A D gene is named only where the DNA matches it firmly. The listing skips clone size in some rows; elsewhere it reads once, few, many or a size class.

CDR3: CASSSTGWRETQYF
DNA: TGTGCCAGCAGCTCGACAGGGTGGCGAGAGACCCAGTACTTC
J: TRBJ2-5
V: TRBV6-6
size: few
D: TRBD1

CDR3: CASSLRAAGSDMQYF
DNA: TGCGCCAGCAGCTTGAGGGCCGCGGGGTCAGATATGCAGTATTTT
J: TRBJ2-3
V: TRBV5-1
size: once
D: -

CDR3: CSALWATRNTIYF
DNA: TGCAGTGCGCTCTGGGCGACCCGGAACACCATATATTTT
J: TRBJ1-3
V: TRBV20-1
size: -
D: -

CDR3: CASSQSAALTLSEQYF
DNA: TGTGCCAGCAGCCAATCGGCGGCCCTAACTCTTAGCGAGCAGTACTTC
J: TRBJ2-7
V: TRBV16
size: -
D: -

CDR3: CSVEVWQGNEKLFF
DNA: TGCAGCGTTGAAGTCTGGCAGGGGAACGAAAAACTGTTTTTT
J: TRBJ1-4
V: TRBV29-1
size: -
D: -

CDR3: CSVVDRDNGNTIYF
DNA: TGCAGCGTTGTAGACAGGGACAATGGAAACACCATATATTTT
J: TRBJ1-3
V: TRBV29-1
size: few
D: TRBD1

CDR3: CASSGTGVRLNEQFF
DNA: TGTGCCAGCAGCGGAACAGGGGTAAGACTCAATGAGCAGTTCTTC
J: TRBJ2-1
V: TRBV7-2
size: few
D: TRBD1

CDR3: CASSYGVAYEQYF
DNA: TGTGCCAGCAGTTACGGGGTGGCCTACGAGCAGTACTTC
J: TRBJ2-7
V: TRBV6-5
size: many
D: -

CDR3: CASSQAEGRDERLFF
DNA: TGCGCCAGCAGCCAAGCAGAGGGCCGAGATGAAAGACTGTTTTTT
J: TRBJ1-4
V: TRBV4-1
size: -
D: -

CDR3: CASSGEQPTDTQYF
DNA: TGTGCCAGCAGCGGGGAACAGCCCACAGATACGCAGTATTTT
J: TRBJ2-3
V: TRBV9
size: -
D: -

CDR3: CASSFIVRETQYF
DNA: TGTGCCAGCAGTTTTATAGTGAGAGAGACCCAGTACTTC
J: TRBJ2-5
V: TRBV12-3/TRBV12-4
size: few
D: -

CDR3: CASGRDSMNTEAFF
DNA: TGTGCTAGTGGCAGAGACAGCATGAACACTGAAGCTTTCTTT
J: TRBJ1-1
V: TRBV12-5
size: -
D: -

CDR3: CASRGDYLFGGELFF
DNA: TGTGCCAGCAGGGGGGACTACCTTTTTGGCGGGGAGCTGTTTTTT
J: TRBJ2-2
V: TRBV2
size: few
D: TRBD2

CDR3: CASSPRLYNEQFF
DNA: TGTGCCAGCAGTCCCCGGCTCTACAATGAGCAGTTCTTC
J: TRBJ2-1
V: TRBV12-3/TRBV12-4
size: -
D: -

CDR3: CASRAQVGTGPGGGQTEKLFF
DNA: TGTGCCAGCAGGGCGCAAGTGGGGACAGGCCCTGGAGGGGGGCAAACCGAAAAACTGTTTTTT
J: TRBJ1-4
V: TRBV11-1
size: -
D: TRBD1

CDR3: CASGLAGSSYNEQFF
DNA: TGTGCCAGCGGTTTAGCGGGGAGCTCCTACAATGAGCAGTTCTTC
J: TRBJ2-1
V: TRBV28
size: -
D: TRBD2

CDR3: CASSLATLYDHTF
DNA: TGTGCCAGCAGTTTAGCGACCCTTTATGACCACACCTTC
J: TRBJ1-2
V: TRBV12-3/TRBV12-4
size: -
D: -

CDR3: CASSAGNGNQPQHF
DNA: TGTGCCAGCAGCGCAGGGAATGGCAATCAGCCCCAGCATTTT
J: TRBJ1-5
V: TRBV9
size: many
D: -

CDR3: CASSLAGGASGELFF
DNA: TGTGCCAGCAGCTTAGCCGGGGGGGCCTCCGGGGAGCTGTTTTTT
J: TRBJ2-2
V: TRBV7-2
size: few
D: TRBD2